One sample yielded the 3 T cell receptor beta chains listed below, sequenced in a study of control samples from healthy donors and cancer patients. Produced via immunoSEQ multiplex PCR; TCRdb's table is partial and in-frame only. The sample shows around 15,000 clones, around 87% of them seen only once. The source material was PBMCs. All receptors come from a woman aged 70-85 years with colorectal cancer.

This clone occurred once. The CDR3 spells CASGKGAGGFTDTQYF. Written as DNA, the CDR3 is TGTGCCAGTGGGAAGGGAGCGGGGGGTTTCACAGATACGCAGTATTTT. This chain joins TRBV2 and TRBJ2-3, with 9 bases aligning to TRBD2. V shed 9 bases and J 2 bases; nucleotides not matched to a gene: 12. Per germline, CDR1 SNHLY and CDR2 FYNNEI. The CDR3 covers 16 residues. Complete variable domain (other parts from reference TRBV2 and TRBJ2-3): EPEVTQTPSHQVTQMGQEVILRCVPISNHLYFYWYRQILGQKVEFLVSFYNNEISEKSEIFDDQFSVERPDGSNFTLKIRSTKLEDSAMYFCASGKGAGGFTDTQYFGPGTRLTVL.

This chain uses TRBV7-2 with TRBJ2-7; 10 positions match TRBD2. The germline gives CDR1 SGHTA, CDR2 FQGNSA. Trimming took 4 bases from V and 0 from J; bases not matched to a gene: 3. This CDR3 has 15 residues. The CDR3 coding sequence is TGTGCCAGCAGCTGGCTAGCGGGGGACTCCTACGAGCAGTACTTC. This codes for CASSWLAGDSYEQYF.

This clone was recorded once. The genes are TRBV7-6 and TRBJ2-3; no clear D. From germline, CDR1 is SGHVS and CDR2 FNYEAQ. V dropped 3 bases and J dropped 0 bases, with 7 bases sitting between them. The CDR3 consists of 14 residues. CDR3 DNA: TGTGCCAGCAGCTTCCGACTGAGCACAGATACGCAGTATTTT. This translates into CASSFRLSTDTQYF.